The 15 T cell receptor beta chains below come from one sample, sequenced in a study of blood T cell repertoires in COVID-19. Generated by immunoSEQ multiplex PCR, the TCRdb table keeps only in-frame clones and is missing some. The sample shows some 150,000 clones, around four fifths of them seen only once. Material for sequencing was peripheral blood. Receptor source: a man in his forties who had recovered from COVID-19.

This clone was seen more than once but under ten times. This chain uses TRBV19 with TRBJ1-1, with D possibly being TRBD1 (6 bases). Trimming took 5 bases from V and 1 from J, leaving 20 bases between them. The CDR3 covers 17 residues. Germline values: CDR1 LNHDA, CDR2 SQIVND (reference sequence). CDR3 residues: CASSFPGHLTENTEAFF. The CDR3 nucleotides read TGTGCCAGTAGTTTTCCGGGACACCTAACGGAGAACACTGAAGCTTTCTTT.

This clone turned up a few times. The chain combines TRBV19 with TRBJ1-1, with 7 bases fitting TRBD1. V gave up 10 bases and J gave up 6 bases; unmatched junction bases: 11. The CDR3 is made up of 13 amino acids. Germline lookup yields CDR1 LNHDA and CDR2 SQIVND (reference sequence). The CDR3 is CATSRGGDAEAFF. The CDR3 nucleotides are TGTGCCACCTCACGAGGGGGCGATGCTGAAGCTTTCTTT.

The V call is TRBV11-1, the J call TRBJ2-7, with TRBD1 matching over 7 bases. Looked up from germline, CDR1 is SGHAT and CDR2 is FQDESV (reference sequence). J lost 2 bases, V lost 5 bases, and 6 bases had no gene match. The CDR3 loop spans 14 amino acids. The CDR3 DNA reads as TGTGCCAGCAGCCCAACGGGACAGACCTACGAGCAGTACTTC. The encoded protein is CASSPTGQTYEQYF.

The chain recombines TRBV9 with TRBJ1-6, with TRBD1 as a possible D gene (5 bases). Per germline, CDR1 SGDLS and CDR2 YYNGEE. CDR3 length equals 14 residues. With 3 bases removed from V and 7 bases from J, the gap between germline ends came to 11 bases. CDR3: CASSDRDWNSPLHF. Written as DNA, the CDR3 is TGTGCCAGCAGCGACCGGGACTGGAATTCACCCCTCCACTTT.

The chain is built from TRBV15 and TRBJ2-3; no clear D gene. From germline, CDR1 is LNHNV and CDR2 YYDKDF (reference sequence). The CDR3 length is 12 residues. Trimming took off 4 bases at V and 0 bases at J, with 2 bases between the two ends. CDR3 DNA sequence: TGTGCCACCAGCACAAGCACAGATACGCAGTATTTT. Protein: CATSTSTDTQYF.

The chain joins TRBV11-1 to TRBJ1-1; TRBD1 might be the D (5 bases). The CDR3 is 14 amino acids. V lost 5 bases, J lost 3 bases, and 13 bases lay in between. From germline, CDR1 is SGHAT and CDR2 FQDESV (reference sequence). DNA for the CDR3: TGTGCCAGCAGCCTTAAGGTAGGGGACACTGAAGCTTTCTTT. This gives the protein CASSLKVGDTEAFF.

This clone was counted once. The genes are TRBV28 and TRBJ2-3; D is ambiguous. Germline V CDR1 and CDR2: MDHEN, SYDVKM. With 5 bases removed from V and 6 bases from J, the gap between germline ends came to 15 bases. CDR3 length: 14 amino acids. CDR3 residues: CASSPLGVSDTQYF. CDR3 bases: TGTGCCAGCAGTCCCCTCGGTGTGTCTGATACGCAGTATTTT.

As to this clone: The same CDR3 can be traced to other DNA sequences in this sample. V is TRBV18 and J is TRBJ2-5; 7 nucleotides match TRBD2. CDR1 is KGHSH, CDR2 LQKENI, per germline. V lost 6 bases and J lost 5; bases outside the gene matches: 6. The CDR3 has 13 residues. CDR3 in amino acids: CASSPTREETQYF. The CDR3 DNA follows: TGTGCCAGCTCCCCTACGCGGGAGGAGACCCAGTACTTC. The variable domain in full, with the rest retrieved from reference TRBV18 and TRBJ2-5, is NAGVMQNPRHLVRRRGQEARLRCSPMKGHSHVYWYRQLPEEGLKFMVYLQKENIIDESGMPKERFSAEFPKEGPSILRIQQVVRGDSAAYFCASSPTREETQYFGPGTRLLVL.

This chain connects TRBV19 to TRBJ1-2; TRBD1 might be the D (6 bases). Trimming took 7 bases from V and 0 from J, leaving 15 bases between them. CDR1 and CDR2 from the germline V gene are LNHDA and SQIVND (reference sequence). The CDR3 consists of 15 residues. CDR3 DNA: TGTGCCAGTATGTTAACAGGGCGAGCTAACTATGGCTACACCTTC. As protein: CASMLTGRANYGYTF.

This clone turned up a few times. The chain is built from TRBV4-1 and TRBJ1-4; TRBD1 might be the D (6 bases). Trimming took off 3 bases at V and 5 bases at J, with 16 bases between the two ends. Germline V CDR1 and CDR2: MGHRA, YSYEKL. This CDR3 is 16 amino acids long. The CDR3 sequence is CASSQSWGGANEKLFF. CDR3 nucleotides: TGCGCCAGCAGCCAGTCCTGGGGGGGGGCAAATGAAAAACTGTTTTTT.

This clone has only a few counts. The V call is TRBV18, the J call TRBJ2-2; D might be TRBD2 (6 bases). Germline-derived CDR1 and CDR2 are KGHSH and LQKENI. Trimming cost V 8 bases and J 1 base, with 14 bases left between them. The CDR3 has 15 residues. The CDR3 spells CASQQAGRNTGELFF. In DNA form, the CDR3 reads TGTGCCAGCCAGCAGGCGGGGAGGAACACCGGGGAGCTGTTTTTT.

The genes are TRBV27 and TRBJ2-3, with TRBD2 matching over 9 bases. Germline V gene lookup returns CDR1 MNHEY and CDR2 SMNVEV (reference sequence). With 4 bases clipped from V and 2 bases from J, the junction kept 4 bases outside the gene matches. This CDR3 comprises 15 residues. CDR3 nucleotide sequence: TGTGCCAGCAGTTCCCTAGCGGGATTCACAGATACGCAGTATTTT. This gives the protein CASSSLAGFTDTQYF.

This sequence joins TRBV18 and TRBJ2-7, with 8 bases lining up with TRBD1. Germline loops: CDR1 KGHSH, CDR2 LQKENI. The CDR3 totals 16 residues. The V segment lost 2 bases and the J segment 3 bases; nucleotides outside the gene matches: 9. CDR3 sequence: CASSPFGQGSGYEQYF. The CDR3 DNA reads as TGTGCCAGCTCACCATTCGGACAGGGCAGCGGCTACGAGCAGTACTTC.

The CDR3 sequence is CASRLPRFSTDTQYF. In DNA, the CDR3 is TGTGCAAGTCGCTTACCGCGCTTTTCCACAGATACGCAGTATTTT. The genes are TRBV12-2 and TRBJ2-3; the table's TRBD2 call for D was not verified on the DNA. TRBV12-2 is classified as a pseudogene. The CDR3 covers 15 residues.

This clone was detected only once. The V and J genes are TRBV21-1 and TRBJ1-4. TRBV21-1 is annotated as a pseudogene. The CDR3 is made up of 16 amino acids. CDR3 protein: CATSLLTGATNEKLFF. CDR3 sequence (DNA): TGTGCCACCAGCTTACTAACCGGAGCAACTAATGAAAAACTGTTTTTT.